This T cell receptor (beta chain) appears in the sequencing data of a study of Ad26.COV2.S vaccination and SARS-CoV-2 variants. Looking at the study overall: The Ad26.COV2.S arm of the COV1001 trial was where the donor was placed.

The treatment denotes: approximately 18 received Ad26.COV2.S at low or high dose, single or two shots; about 5 received placebo; per-sample allocation not given. It was on day 63 after the first vaccine or placebo injection that samples were taken. Profiling relied on immunoSEQ multiplex PCR, and the TCRdb table lists in-frame clones only, not all of them. Among 500,000 or so clones listed, roughly nine tenths were seen once. This CDR3 is built from 15 residues. From germline, CDR1 is SGHKS and CDR2 YYEKEE (reference sequence). The germline V and J ends were trimmed by 3 bases and 2 bases, with 14 bases remaining between them.

This TCR came from a person aged 18-60 years who received the Ad26.COV2.S COVID-19 vaccine or a placebo. The specimen comprised peripheral blood, sampled in a trial of Ad26.COV2.S vaccine versus placebo. The V gene is TRBV5-5, the J gene TRBJ1-2; TRBD1 might be the D (5 bases). CDR3 coding DNA: TGTGCCAGCAGCTGGAGCCCGGGACCCAACTATGGCTACACCTTC. It translates to CASSWSPGPNYGYTF. Full variable domain (remainder filled in from reference TRBV5-5 and TRBJ1-2): DAGVTQSPTHLIKTRGQQVTLRCSPISGHKSVSWYQQVLGQGPQFIFQYYEKEERGRGNFPDRFSARQFPNYSSELNVNALLLGDSALYLCASSWSPGPNYGYTFGSGTRLTVV.